These 19 T cell receptor beta chains originate from one sample sequenced in a study of T cell changes during pregnancy in multiple sclerosis. The repertoire was sequenced with immunoSEQ multiplex PCR; TCRdb's copy has only in-frame clones and lacks some. The data hold over 50,000 clones, with 92% observed a single time. The sample in question was peripheral blood, obtained in the first trimester of pregnancy. These receptors all come from a female donor with multiple sclerosis, enrolled in a pregnancy study.

The rearrangement uses TRBV9 and TRBJ2-1; D may be TRBD1 (6 bases). The CDR3 has 15 amino acids. Between the trimmed V and J ends, which lost 0 bases and 0 bases, there was a span of 7 bases. The V gene's germline CDR1 is SGDLS and CDR2 YYNGEE. In DNA form, the CDR3 reads TGTGCCAGCAGCGTAGGACAGGACTCCTACAATGAGCAGTTCTTC. Translated, it gives CASSVGQDSYNEQFF.

This sequence joins TRBV4-3 and TRBJ2-6; 7 positions match TRBD1. The ends lost 4 bases at V and 2 bases at J; junction bases unmatched: 8. This CDR3 is 17 amino acids long. Germline V gene lookup returns CDR1 LGHNA and CDR2 YSLEER. The CDR3 sequence is CASSPYGQAAGANVLTF. Written as DNA, the CDR3 is TGCGCCAGCAGCCCTTACGGACAGGCTGCTGGGGCCAACGTCCTGACTTTC.

This clone was seen a few times. The chain employs TRBV4-3 and TRBJ1-1; a weak D match, TRBD1 (5 bases). Per the germline V gene, CDR1 is LGHNA and CDR2 is YSLEER. This CDR3 has 13 amino acids. Trimming took 2 bases from V and 4 from J, leaving 8 bases between them. The CDR3 is CASSQHRGTEAFF. The CDR3, as DNA: TGCGCCAGCAGCCAACATAGGGGCACTGAAGCTTTCTTT.

The rearrangement joins TRBV6-6 to TRBJ1-2; tentatively, D is TRBD1 (5 bases). Germline loops: CDR1 MNHNY, CDR2 SVGAGI (reference sequence). This CDR3 is built from 13 residues. Trimming pared 7 bases from V and 3 bases from J, leaving 12 bases between. The chain's CDR3 is CASMSREDYGYTF. CDR3 bases: TGTGCCAGCATGTCCAGGGAGGACTATGGCTACACCTTC.

This clone is a singleton in its sample. The V and J genes are TRBV28 and TRBJ2-5; possibly TRBD1 for D (6 bases). The CDR3 consists of 14 residues. Trimming left V 7 bases short and J 9 bases short, with 21 bases between. From germline, CDR1 is MDHEN and CDR2 SYDVKM. The CDR3 protein is CASNQQGTMGAQYF. DNA for the CDR3: TGTGCCAGCAACCAACAGGGTACCATGGGGGCCCAGTACTTC.

The chain has TRBV18 and TRBJ2-5; TRBD2 matches 13 bases. The CDR3 is made up of 16 amino acids. The V segment lost 2 bases and the J segment 3 bases; nucleotides outside the gene matches: 3. Germline CDR1 is KGHSH and CDR2 is LQKENI. The CDR3 reads CASSPGLAGEKETQYF. The CDR3, as DNA: TGTGCCAGCTCACCAGGACTAGCGGGAGAAAAAGAGACCCAGTACTTC.

V usage is TRBV5-1 and J usage is TRBJ2-3; 11 nucleotides line up with TRBD2. Germline assignment: CDR1 SGHRS and CDR2 YFSETQ. This CDR3 is built from 17 residues. V was pared by 2 bases and J by 2 bases, with 7 bases of the junction left unmatched. The DNA for the CDR3 is TGCGCCAGCAGCTTTTCCCGACTAGCGGGGACCACAGATACGCAGTATTTT. This gives the protein CASSFSRLAGTTDTQYF.

V is TRBV7-8 and J is TRBJ2-1; 15 bases are shared with TRBD2. Trimming removed 5 bases from V and 7 bases from J; junction bases left unmatched: 3. The CDR3 totals 15 residues. CDR1 and CDR2 from the germline V gene are SGHVS and FQNEAQ. CDR3 in DNA: TGTGCCAGCAGCACGGGACTAGCGGGAGGTAATGAGCAGTTCTTC. Translation gives CASSTGLAGGNEQFF.

Here the CDR3 reads CASSSQGLVNNEQFF. Here the CDR3 DNA reads TGTGCCAGCAGTTCACAGGGTCTGGTAAACAATGAGCAGTTCTTC. The gene calls are TRBV6-5 and TRBJ2-1; tentatively, D is TRBD1 (6 bases). Germline lookup yields CDR1 MNHEY and CDR2 SVGAGI. V lost 4 bases and J lost 5, with 15 bases in between. CDR3 size: 15 residues.

This clone has a single count. The chain couples TRBV5-1 to TRBJ1-1, with D possibly being TRBD1 (5 bases). This CDR3 contains 15 residues. V was trimmed by 0 bases and J by 1 base, leaving 10 bases between them. The germline CDR1 and CDR2 sequences are SGHRS and YFSETQ. The DNA for the CDR3 is TGCGCCAGCAGCTTGGCCGCAGGGTGGAACACTGAAGCTTTCTTT. The encoded protein is CASSLAAGWNTEAFF.

The chain links TRBV5-6 to TRBJ2-5; D uncertain. Trimming stripped 0 bases from V and 5 bases from J, with 8 bases between. Germline CDR1 and CDR2: SGHDT and YYEEEE. This CDR3 contains 13 residues. The chain's CDR3 is CASSLDDGETQYF. In DNA, the CDR3 is TGTGCCAGCAGCTTGGATGACGGGGAGACCCAGTACTTC. Combining the CDR3 with reference TRBV5-6 and TRBJ2-5 gives the whole variable domain DAGVTQSPTHLIKTRGQQVTLRCSPKSGHDTVSWYQQALGQGPQFIFQYYEEEERQRGNFPDRFSGHQFPNYSSELNVNALLLGDSALYLCASSLDDGETQYFGPGTRLLVL.

The chain carries TRBV5-6 and TRBJ1-2; unclear D gene. CDR3 length: 13 residues. Looked up from germline, CDR1 is SGHDT and CDR2 is YYEEEE. V was clipped by 0 bases and J by 8 bases, with 11 bases between them. This CDR3 reads CASSLVSGFGYTF. CDR3 nucleotide sequence: TGTGCCAGCAGCTTGGTTTCCGGGTTCGGCTACACCTTC.

The genes are TRBV20-1 and TRBJ2-7, with TRBD2 as a possible D gene (6 bases). The CDR3 sequence is 11 residues long. The germline V gene encodes CDR1 DFQATT and CDR2 SNEGSKA (reference sequence). Trimming pared 6 bases from V and 4 bases from J, leaving 10 bases between. The CDR3 coding sequence is TGCAGTGCGGACGGGACTTACGAGCAGTACTTC. This sequence encodes CSADGTYEQYF.

The sample holds a few counts of this clone. This chain links TRBV7-8 with TRBJ2-1; possible D gene TRBD2, 5 bases. The CDR3 is 13 amino acids. V lost 4 bases, J lost 6 bases, and 10 bases lay in between. CDR1 and CDR2 from the germline V gene are SGHVS and FQNEAQ. The CDR3 DNA follows: TGTGCCAGCAGCTCCCCGGGGTTCAATGAGCAGTTCTTC. Protein: CASSSPGFNEQFF. The full variable domain, in which reference TRBV7-8 and TRBJ2-1 provide the parts outside the CDR3, is GAGVSQSPRYKVAKRGQDVALRCDPISGHVSLFWYQQALGQGPEFLTYFQNEAQLDKSGLPSDRFFAERPEGSVSTLKIQRTQQEDSAVYLCASSSPGFNEQFFGPGTRLTVL.

This chain links TRBV13 with TRBJ2-1, with D tentatively TRBD2 (6 bases). Germline CDR1 and CDR2: PRHDT and FYEKMQ (reference sequence). The CDR3 spans 13 residues. V lost 1 base and J 7 bases, leaving 8 bases between the germline ends. CDR3 protein: CASSLAGVNEQFF. In DNA form, the CDR3 reads TGTGCCAGCAGCTTAGCGGGGGTGAATGAGCAGTTCTTC. The complete variable domain, with remaining parts taken from reference TRBV13 and TRBJ2-1, reads AAGVIQSPRHLIKEKRETATLKCYPIPRHDTVYWYQQGPGQDPQFLISFYEKMQSDKGSIPDRFSAQQFSDYHSELNMSSLELGDSALYFCASSLAGVNEQFFGPGTRLTVL.

J is TRBJ1-2 and V is TRBV4-3, with 12 bases identical to TRBD1. J was trimmed by 5 bases and V by 0 bases; bases with no gene match: 7. The CDR3 is made up of 17 amino acids. Germline V gene lookup returns CDR1 LGHNA and CDR2 YSLEER. The CDR3 loop is CASSQEAPGQGAYGYTF. The DNA for the CDR3 is TGCGCCAGCAGCCAAGAAGCCCCGGGACAGGGGGCTTATGGCTACACCTTC.

CDR3: CASSQVTETNYGYTF. The CDR3 nucleotides are TGTGCCAGCAGCCAGGTGACAGAAACTAACTATGGCTACACCTTC. The gene calls are TRBV4-2 and TRBJ1-2; D possibly corresponds to TRBD1 (5 bases). The CDR3 covers 15 residues. Trimming shortened V by 3 bases and J by 0 bases, and 11 bases separated the two germline ends. From germline, CDR1 is LGHNA and CDR2 YNFKEQ.

The V and J genes are TRBV27 and TRBJ2-7; 7 positions agree with TRBD1. Germline V CDR1 and CDR2: MNHEY, SMNVEV (reference sequence). Germline trimming cut 8 bases from V and 3 bases from J; bases unmatched to any gene: 13. The CDR3 has 15 residues. CDR3 residues: CASSEHSGQNYEQYF. CDR3 nucleotide sequence: TGTGCCAGCTCTGAACACTCGGGACAGAACTACGAGCAGTACTTC.

The chain is built from TRBV29-1 and TRBJ2-5; no firm D call. From germline, CDR1 is SQVTM and CDR2 ANQGSEA. This CDR3 has 12 residues. V was pared by 4 bases and J by 2 bases, with 8 bases between. The CDR3 is CSVVGVQETQYF. The CDR3 bases are TGCAGCGTTGTCGGTGTTCAAGAGACCCAGTACTTC. The whole variable domain, filled in from reference TRBV29-1 and TRBJ2-5, reads SAVISQKPSRDICQRGTSLTIQCQVDSQVTMMFWYRQQPGQSLTLIATANQGSEATYESGFVIDKFPISRPNLTFSTLTVSNMSPEDSSIYLCSVVGVQETQYFGPGTRLLVL.